Below are 20 T cell receptor beta chains sequenced from a single sample in a study of T cell responses to AZD1222 COVID-19 vaccine. TCRdb keeps only in-frame clones here, not all; method: immunoSEQ multiplex PCR. The table records roughly 130,000 clones, about 90% of them present only once. Sequencing was performed on peripheral blood, taken 28 days after the second dose of the MenACWY control vaccine. These receptors all stem from an adult who received the MenACWY meningococcal vaccine as a control.

The chain's CDR3 is CASSQSRASGGPQETQYF. CDR3 coding DNA: TGTGCCAGCAGCCAATCGAGGGCTAGCGGGGGGCCCCAAGAGACCCAGTACTTC. V and J are TRBV16 and TRBJ2-5; TRBD2 agrees at 11 bases. The germline gives CDR1 KGHSY, CDR2 FQNENV. This CDR3 has 18 residues. Germline trimming cut 0 bases from V and 1 base from J; bases unmatched to any gene: 7.

This rearrangement joins TRBV7-8 to TRBJ2-2, with D maybe TRBD2 (5 bases). V was trimmed by 6 bases and J by 6 bases, leaving 14 bases between them. The CDR3 contains 14 residues. Germline-derived CDR1 and CDR2 are SGHVS and FQNEAQ. For the CDR3, the DNA is TGTGCCAGCAGTTCCCTCTCCGGGGCCGGGGAGCTGTTTTTT. Translation gives CASSSLSGAGELFF.

The rearrangement links TRBV28 to TRBJ1-1; D is undetermined. Germline loops: CDR1 MDHEN, CDR2 SYDVKM. The CDR3 covers 14 residues. V lost 1 base to trimming and J lost 4 bases, with 10 bases between them. The CDR3 DNA follows: TGTGCCAGCAGTTTATTTTTCGGGTCCACTGAAGCTTTCTTT. This sequence encodes CASSLFFGSTEAFF. The complete variable domain, with remaining parts taken from reference TRBV28 and TRBJ1-1, reads DVKVTQSSRYLVKRTGEKVFLECVQDMDHENMFWYRQDPGLGLRLIYFSYDVKMKEKGDIPEGYSVSREKKERFSLILESASTNQTSMYLCASSLFFGSTEAFFGQGTRLTVV.

The gene calls are TRBV19 and TRBJ1-1, with D maybe TRBD1 (5 bases). The V gene's germline CDR1 is LNHDA and CDR2 SQIVND (reference sequence). Trimming removed 0 bases from V and 2 bases from J, with 7 bases in between. The CDR3 consists of 14 residues. CDR3: CASSIEGVNTEAFF. The CDR3 bases are TGTGCCAGTAGTATAGAGGGGGTTAACACTGAAGCTTTCTTT.

The V and J genes are TRBV28 and TRBJ1-4; D remains ambiguous. The CDR3 is 15 residues long. The V end lost 6 bases, the J end lost 0 bases, and 11 bases lay between the germline ends. CDR1 is MDHEN and CDR2 is SYDVKM in the germline V gene. The CDR3 DNA sequence: TGTGCCAGCAGCAAATGGACGGCAACTAATGAAAAACTGTTTTTT. Its protein product is CASSKWTATNEKLFF. The full variable domain, in which reference TRBV28 and TRBJ1-4 provide the parts outside the CDR3, is DVKVTQSSRYLVKRTGEKVFLECVQDMDHENMFWYRQDPGLGLRLIYFSYDVKMKEKGDIPEGYSVSREKKERFSLILESASTNQTSMYLCASSKWTATNEKLFFGSGTQLSVL.

The chain uses TRBV19 and TRBJ1-1; D unclear. Germline-derived CDR1 and CDR2 are LNHDA and SQIVND (reference sequence). The CDR3 has 15 residues. Trimming left V 3 bases short and J 3 bases short, with 14 bases between. The CDR3 nucleotides are TGTGCCAGTAGTATTCTGGCGGGTATGTACACTGAAGCTTTCTTT. Translation gives CASSILAGMYTEAFF.

The DNA of the CDR3 is TGTGCCTTAGGGCTAGCGGGAGAAGGGCTCAATGAGCAGTTCTTC. It encodes CALGLAGEGLNEQFF. The chain uses TRBV28 and TRBJ2-1; 10 bases map to TRBD2. Germline CDR1 and CDR2: MDHEN and SYDVKM. J lost 6 bases, V lost 11 bases, and 13 bases had no gene match. This CDR3 contains 15 residues. Full variable domain (outside the CDR3, taken from reference TRBV28 and TRBJ2-1): DVKVTQSSRYLVKRTGEKVFLECVQDMDHENMFWYRQDPGLGLRLIYFSYDVKMKEKGDIPEGYSVSREKKERFSLILESASTNQTSMYLCALGLAGEGLNEQFFGPGTRLTVL.

The chain links TRBV27 to TRBJ2-1; 10 bases fit TRBD2. The CDR3 covers 14 residues. With V trimmed by 6 bases and J by 9 bases, 8 bases remained unmatched. Germline lookup yields CDR1 MNHEY and CDR2 SMNVEV (reference sequence). In DNA form, the CDR3 reads TGTGCCAGCAGGGGGACTAGCGTAGGGGGTGAGCAGTTCTTC. Its translation is CASRGTSVGGEQFF.

The chain links TRBV7-2 to TRBJ1-3, with D hard to call. Looked up from germline, CDR1 is SGHTA and CDR2 is FQGNSA. This CDR3 contains 14 residues. V was pared by 3 bases and J by 0 bases, with 6 bases between. Here the CDR3 reads CASSLGLSGNTIYF. DNA for the CDR3: TGTGCCAGCAGCTTGGGCCTCTCTGGAAACACCATATATTTT.

This clone occurred many times. The chain carries TRBV14 and TRBJ1-6; 9 nucleotides match TRBD1. Germline V CDR1 and CDR2: SGHDN, FVKESK. With V trimmed by 4 bases and J by 9 bases, 10 bases remained unmatched. This CDR3 has 16 residues. The CDR3 DNA sequence: TGTGCCAGCAGCCTGGGAACCGGGACAGGGCTTTCACCCCTCCACTTT. It encodes CASSLGTGTGLSPLHF.

DNA of the CDR3: TGTGCCAGCGCCCCGAGTAATAGCAATCAGCCCCAGCATTTT. Its protein is CASAPSNSNQPQHF. The chain carries TRBV28 and TRBJ1-5, with D hard to call. The CDR3 has 14 amino acids. Germline CDR1 reads MDHEN; CDR2 reads SYDVKM. Deletions cut 8 bases from V and 0 bases from J, with 11 bases between.

V and J are TRBV2 and TRBJ1-4; D is ambiguous. The germline V and J ends were trimmed by 8 bases and 7 bases, with 5 bases remaining between them. CDR1 and CDR2 from the germline V gene are SNHLY and FYNNEI. The length of the CDR3 is 10 residues. CDR3 bases: TGTGCCAGCGAGAGTGAAAAACTGTTTTTT. Translation gives CASESEKLFF. Full variable domain (outside the CDR3, taken from reference TRBV2 and TRBJ1-4): EPEVTQTPSHQVTQMGQEVILRCVPISNHLYFYWYRQILGQKVEFLVSFYNNEISEKSEIFDDQFSVERPDGSNFTLKIRSTKLEDSAMYFCASESEKLFFGSGTQLSVL.

The DNA for the CDR3 is TGTGCCAGCAGCATTGCCAGACAAGAGACCCAGTACTTC. This encodes CASSIARQETQYF. The rearrangement links TRBV6-5 to TRBJ2-5; D not resolved. The CDR3 loop spans 13 amino acids. The V gene's germline CDR1 is MNHEY and CDR2 SVGAGI. V was shortened by 6 bases and J by 2 bases, with 10 bases between the two germline ends.

The chain carries TRBV14 and TRBJ1-1; 7 bases agree with TRBD1. There are 16 residues in the CDR3. Germline V gene lookup returns CDR1 SGHDN and CDR2 FVKESK. Unmatched junction bases numbered 7, after V lost 1 base and J lost 2 bases. CDR3 sequence reads: CASSQGLGQLNTEAFF. The CDR3 bases are TGTGCCAGCAGCCAAGGATTGGGACAGCTAAACACTGAAGCTTTCTTT.

V and J are TRBV24-1 and TRBJ2-1, with 7 bases matching TRBD2. CDR1 and CDR2 (germline): KGHDR, SFDVKD. With V trimmed by 3 bases and J by 7 bases, 20 bases remained unmatched. This CDR3 is built from 19 residues. The chain's CDR3 is CATSDSPGREGLARNEQFF. In DNA form, the CDR3 reads TGTGCCACCAGTGATAGTCCGGGCAGGGAGGGATTGGCGAGAAATGAGCAGTTCTTC.

In DNA form, the CDR3 reads TGTGCCAGCAGCTCAAAATCTGCGGGGGCGGCTAGCAGGATGGGTTACGAGCAGTACTTC. Protein product: CASSSKSAGAASRMGYEQYF. This chain joins TRBV14 and TRBJ2-7, with D maybe TRBD2 (7 bases). This CDR3 has 20 amino acids. V was trimmed by 5 bases and J by 4 bases, leaving 33 bases between them. Per the germline V gene, CDR1 is SGHDN and CDR2 is FVKESK.

V gene TRBV19 combines with J gene TRBJ2-3; D call uncertain. Trimming stripped 5 bases from V and 1 base from J, with 10 bases between. The CDR3 has 14 amino acids. The germline V gene has CDR1 LNHDA and CDR2 SQIVND (reference sequence). CDR3 protein: CASSGTAGTDTQYF. DNA of the CDR3: TGTGCCAGTAGTGGCACTGCGGGCACAGATACGCAGTATTTT.

This chain's CDR3 is CASTQGGRGSHEQYF. CDR3 nucleotide sequence: TGTGCCAGCACCCAGGGGGGCAGGGGCTCACACGAGCAGTACTTC. The chain links TRBV11-2 to TRBJ2-7; the D gene is possibly TRBD1 (7 bases). The V gene lost 7 bases and the J gene lost 5 bases, with 21 bases spanning the gap. Germline V gene data show CDR1 as SGHAT and CDR2 as FQNNGV. The CDR3 is 15 amino acids.

This chain uses TRBV6-2 or TRBV6-3 with TRBJ2-5; maybe TRBD2 (6 bases). V gave up 3 bases and J gave up 1 base, with 9 bases separating them. The CDR3 is 14 amino acids. Germline assignment: CDR1 MNHEY and CDR2 SVGEGT. The CDR3 DNA reads TGTGCCAGCAGTTATAGCGGAAGCCAAGAGACCCAGTACTTC. It yields the protein CASSYSGSQETQYF.

This chain joins TRBV25-1 and TRBJ1-1; D gene uncertain. This CDR3 contains 15 residues. The germline V gene encodes CDR1 MGHDK and CDR2 SYGVNS. V shed 0 bases and J shed 2 bases, with 10 bases lying between them. The CDR3 sequence: CASSEYLAANTEAFF. As DNA, the CDR3 is TGTGCCAGCAGTGAATATCTGGCAGCCAACACTGAAGCTTTCTTT.